Shown below are 26 T cell receptor beta chains from a single sample sequenced in a study of Graves' ophthalmopathy and Graves' hyperthyroidism. The authors amplified TCR beta CDR3 regions from RNA transcripts. The first round was an RT-PCR with HTBI primers, and the second round was a multiplex PCR. From the multiplex PCR reads, TCRdb called clonotypes with MiXCR, one entry per CDR3 protein. Altogether a few hundred thousand distinct CDR3 sequences are present, roughly 39% being singletons, with the ten largest covering 3.5% to 5%. The specimen was peripheral blood or thyroid tissue (not recorded which). Receptors originate from an adult man with Graves' hyperthyroidism.

The table lists this clonotype with many counts. The chain joins TRBV5-6 to TRBJ1-1; no firm D call. Germline lookup yields CDR1 SGHDT and CDR2 YYEEEE. Trimming stripped 1 base from V and 1 base from J, with 8 bases between. There are 14 residues in the CDR3. DNA for the CDR3: TGTGCCAGCAGCTTGTACCAAGAGAACACTGAAGCTTTCTTT. This translates into CASSLYQENTEAFF.

V usage is TRBV12-3 or TRBV12-4 and J usage is TRBJ1-4; D is perhaps TRBD1 (5 bases). The CDR3 runs 14 residues. With 7 bases removed from V and 7 bases from J, the gap between germline ends came to 16 bases. In DNA, the CDR3 is TGTGCCAGCACCGATGAAGGGGCGGCTGAAAAACTGTTTTTT. Its translation: CASTDEGAAEKLFF.

The chain joins TRBV5-1 to TRBJ1-5; TRBD1 agrees at 11 bases. This CDR3 region has 18 residues. Germline V gene data show CDR1 as SGHRS and CDR2 as YFSETQ. V shed 3 bases, J shed 1 base, and the junction held 9 bases outside the gene matches. CDR3 residues: CASSSGTGGPFSNQPQHF. The DNA of the CDR3 is TGCGCCAGCAGCTCCGGGACAGGGGGGCCCTTCAGCAATCAGCCCCAGCATTTT.

This clonotype was counted at least ten times. The J gene is TRBJ1-2, the V gene TRBV27, with a tentative D call TRBD1 (6 bases). The V end lost 3 bases, the J end lost 8 bases, and 13 bases lay between the germline ends. Germline loops: CDR1 MNHEY, CDR2 SMNVEV (reference sequence). The CDR3 sequence is 13 residues long. CDR3 nucleotides: TGTGCCAGCAGTTTCGGGGGGCGCTTCGGCTACACCTTC. It specifies CASSFGGRFGYTF.

This clonotype was counted at least ten times. The chain combines TRBV7-9 with TRBJ2-2, with D hard to call. The CDR3 sequence is 14 residues long. V lost 1 base to trimming and J lost 3 bases, with 6 bases between them. Germline V gene data show CDR1 as SEHNR and CDR2 as FQNEAQ (reference sequence). The chain's CDR3 is CASSLEGDTGELFF. The CDR3 DNA follows: TGTGCCAGCAGCTTAGAGGGTGACACCGGGGAGCTGTTTTTT.

This chain joins TRBV7-2 and TRBJ1-2; tentatively, D is TRBD1 (6 bases). Germline values: CDR1 SGHTA, CDR2 FQGNSA. The V end lost 3 bases, the J end lost 2 bases, and 13 bases lay between the germline ends. There are 15 residues in the CDR3. The CDR3 DNA is TGTGCCAGCAGCTTCCCAGGGGTAGTAAACTATGGCTACACCTTC. Its translation: CASSFPGVVNYGYTF. Supplemented by reference TRBV7-2 and TRBJ1-2, the full variable domain reads GAGVSQSPSNKVTEKGKDVELRCDPISGHTALYWYRQSLGQGLEFLIYFQGNSAPDKSGLPSDRFSAERTGGSVSTLTIQRTQQEDSAVYLCASSFPGVVNYGYTFGSGTRLTVV.

This clonotype was picked up many times. The chain couples TRBV19 to TRBJ1-2, with 9 bases that match TRBD1. Per the germline V gene, CDR1 is LNHDA and CDR2 is SQIVND (reference sequence). The CDR3 extends over 16 amino acids. V lost 3 bases, J lost 3 bases, and 8 bases stayed unmatched. CDR3 loop: CASSIRGTGIHYGYTF. The DNA of the CDR3 is TGTGCCAGTAGTATCCGCGGGACAGGGATACACTATGGCTACACCTTC.

This sequence joins TRBV7-9 and TRBJ2-7; either TRBD1 or TRBD2 may supply D (6 bases each). There are 12 residues in the CDR3. Looked up from germline, CDR1 is SEHNR and CDR2 is FQNEAQ (reference sequence). Trimming took 11 bases from V and 5 from J, leaving 16 bases between them. The CDR3 nucleotides are TGTGCCTGGAGGGGAAACAGGGACGAGCAGTACTTC. Translation gives CAWRGNRDEQYF.

The chain employs TRBV7-9 and TRBJ1-2; a weak D match, TRBD1 (5 bases). The CDR3 has 14 amino acids. Trimming pared 5 bases from V and 2 bases from J, leaving 12 bases between. The germline V gene has CDR1 SEHNR and CDR2 FQNEAQ (reference sequence). Here the CDR3 DNA reads TGTGCCAGCAGCCTAAGATCAGGGAACTATGGCTACACCTTC. This codes for CASSLRSGNYGYTF. Full variable domain (remainder filled in from reference TRBV7-9 and TRBJ1-2): DTGVSQNPRHKITKRGQNVTFRCDPISEHNRLYWYRQTLGQGPEFLTYFQNEAQLEKSRLLSDRFSAERPKGSFSTLEIQRTEQGDSAMYLCASSLRSGNYGYTFGSGTRLTVV.

The V gene is TRBV19, the J gene TRBJ2-7; D gene unclear. CDR1 LNHDA and CDR2 SQIVND come from the germline V gene (reference sequence). V dropped 3 bases and J dropped 0 bases, with 12 bases sitting between them. This CDR3 is built from 15 residues. This CDR3 reads CASSIFWSGSYEQYF. The CDR3 DNA follows: TGTGCCAGTAGTATTTTCTGGAGTGGCTCCTACGAGCAGTACTTC.

V is TRBV5-1 and J is TRBJ2-7, with 9 bases fitting TRBD2. The CDR3 is 19 amino acids. V lost 1 base and J lost 2; bases outside the gene matches: 16. Germline CDR1 SGHRS, CDR2 YFSETQ. The CDR3 reads CASSLLAGQGSSPTYEQYF. CDR3 nucleotide sequence: TGCGCCAGCAGCTTGCTAGCGGGGCAGGGCTCCTCTCCCACCTACGAGCAGTACTTC.

This clonotype showed up many times. The rearrangement uses TRBV11-3 and TRBJ2-5; TRBD2 matches 9 bases. The CDR3 covers 15 residues. V lost 4 bases and J lost 4; bases outside the gene matches: 7. Germline V gives CDR1 SGHNT, CDR2 YENEEA. In nucleotides, the CDR3 is TGTGCCAGCAGCTCCGGGACTAGCCTCGGAGAGACCCAGTACTTC. It is translated as CASSSGTSLGETQYF.

This clonotype was recorded only once. V gene TRBV12-5 combines with J gene TRBJ2-5; 9 bases are a match to TRBD1. Germline V gives CDR1 LGHNT, CDR2 FRNRAP. This CDR3 has 15 amino acids. This CDR3 is CASSSLDRGQETQYF. DNA of the CDR3: TGTGCCAGCAGTTCCTTGGACAGGGGCCAAGAGACCCAGTACTTC.

There are a few counts of this clonotype. This sequence joins TRBV5-1 and TRBJ2-5; TRBD2 agrees at 9 bases. J was trimmed by 3 bases and V by 3 bases; bases with no gene match: 6. CDR1 and CDR2 (germline): SGHRS, YFSETQ. The CDR3 is 15 residues long. The CDR3 loop reads CASSSNSGSEETQYF. CDR3 nucleotides: TGCGCCAGCAGCTCTAATAGCGGGAGTGAAGAGACCCAGTACTTC.

This clonotype was detected many times. The V and J genes are TRBV13 and TRBJ1-5; D call uncertain. Germline V CDR1 and CDR2: PRHDT, FYEKMQ (reference sequence). The CDR3 runs 15 residues. The V and J ends lost 2 bases and 1 base respectively, with 9 bases between them. CDR3 in amino acids: CASSLSKGSNQPQHF. The CDR3 DNA reads TGTGCCAGCAGCTTATCGAAAGGAAGCAATCAGCCCCAGCATTTT.

Only a few counts were recorded for this clonotype. The chain combines TRBV4-1 with TRBJ2-5; 9 nucleotides line up with TRBD2. This CDR3 has 18 residues. The J segment lost 0 bases and the V segment lost 0 bases, leaving 8 bases of the junction unmatched. Germline assignment: CDR1 MGHRA and CDR2 YSYEKL. This chain's CDR3 is CASSQEWLAGNYQETQYF. The CDR3 coding sequence is TGCGCCAGCAGCCAAGAATGGCTAGCGGGGAACTACCAAGAGACCCAGTACTTC.

This clonotype was counted a single time. This chain connects TRBV7-9 to TRBJ1-2; TRBD1 aligns across 11 bases. V gave up 3 bases and J gave up 6 bases; unmatched junction bases: 6. The germline V gene encodes CDR1 SEHNR and CDR2 FQNEAQ (reference sequence). The CDR3 is 15 amino acids. The CDR3: CASSFRDRGADGYTF. CDR3 DNA sequence: TGTGCCAGCAGCTTCCGGGACAGGGGGGCCGATGGCTACACCTTC.

This clonotype was picked up many times. The V call is TRBV19, the J call TRBJ1-2; maybe TRBD1 (5 bases). This CDR3 has 12 residues. V shed 10 bases and J shed 7 bases, with 16 bases lying between them. Per germline, CDR1 LNHDA and CDR2 SQIVND (reference sequence). CDR3 residues: CATGAGTGGYTF. CDR3 DNA sequence: TGTGCCACCGGGGCGGGGACTGGTGGCTACACCTTC. The variable domain in full, completed from reference TRBV19 and TRBJ1-2, reads DGGITQSPKYLFRKEGQNVTLSCEQNLNHDAMYWYRQDPGQGLRLIYYSQIVNDFQKGDIAEGYSVSREKKESFPLTVTSAQKNPTAFYLCATGAGTGGYTFGSGTRLTVV.

This clonotype occurred a few times. The genes are TRBV7-9 and TRBJ1-1; 9 bases map to TRBD1. CDR3 length: 14 residues. J lost 11 bases, V lost 2 bases, and 9 bases had no gene match. CDR1 is SEHNR and CDR2 is FQNEAQ in the germline V gene (reference sequence). CDR3 protein: CASSLTDRGGGAFF. DNA for the CDR3: TGTGCCAGCAGCTTAACCGACAGGGGGGGGGGGGCTTTCTTT.

With respect to this clonotype: A single base separates this from a much larger clone, so it may be a read error. The rearrangement uses TRBV3-1 and TRBJ1-2, with no clear D. The V gene's germline CDR1 is LGHDT and CDR2 YNNKEL (reference sequence). This CDR3 is 13 amino acids long. V gave up 1 base and J gave up 1 base, with 4 bases separating them. The CDR3 DNA sequence: TGTGCCAGCAGCCAAGGGATTAACTATGGCTACACCTTC. Amino acids: CASSQGINYGYTF.

The DNA of the CDR3 is TGCGCCAGCACTGGACAGGCTGGCTACACCTTC. Protein product: CASTGQAGYTF. The V gene is TRBV5-1, the J gene TRBJ1-2; 7 bases agree with TRBD1. The CDR3 is 11 residues long. The germline V gene encodes CDR1 SGHRS and CDR2 YFSETQ. V gave up 6 bases and J gave up 7 bases; unmatched junction bases: 3.

The rearrangement joins TRBV19 to TRBJ2-5; 8 bases match TRBD2. TRBJ2-1 matches the DNA end more closely, so the J call is doubtful. CDR3 length: 15 residues. From germline, CDR1 is LNHDA and CDR2 SQIVND (reference sequence). The CDR3 here is CASSLSGGSYNEQFF. The CDR3, as DNA: TGTGCCAGCAGCTTGAGCGGGGGTTCCTACAATGAGCAGTTCTTC.

In the case of this clonotype: A read error may account for a junction end that differs from germline. CDR3 sequence reads: CASGLAGLGEKLFF. Here the CDR3 DNA reads TGTGCCAGCGGCTTAGCGGGGCTGGGTGAAAAACTGTTTTTC. The genes are TRBV7-2 and TRBJ1-4, with D perhaps TRBD1 (5 bases). CDR1 and CDR2 from the germline V gene are SGHTA and FQGNSA. This CDR3 region has 14 residues.

On this clonotype itself: Being one base from a much bigger clone, this may be a read error. The chain links TRBV2 to TRBJ1-2, with 9 bases lining up with TRBD1. Germline-derived CDR1 and CDR2 are SNHLY and FYNNEI. J lost 8 bases, V lost 4 bases, and 8 bases had no gene match. The CDR3 is 14 amino acids. The CDR3: CASSVGGQGTGYTF. CDR3 DNA: TGTGCCAGCAGTGTTGGGGGACAGGGTACCGGCTACACCTTC.

This clonotype was detected only a few times. The V and J genes are TRBV6-6 and TRBJ2-7; no definite D call. Germline loops: CDR1 MNHNY, CDR2 SVGAGI (reference sequence). Between the trimmed V and J ends, which lost 7 bases and 0 bases, there was a span of 16 bases. The CDR3 consists of 15 residues. The CDR3 bases are TGTGCCAGCACACAAGGACGGAACCCCTCCTACGAGCAGTACTTC. This gives the protein CASTQGRNPSYEQYF.

The V gene is TRBV5-1, the J gene TRBJ2-7, with 8 positions matching TRBD1. The end of the DNA is better explained by TRBJ2-1, so the J call may be wrong. Germline-derived CDR1 and CDR2 are SGHRS and YFSETQ. CDR3 length equals 13 residues. This CDR3 is CASTLQGDHEQFF. In DNA form, the CDR3 reads TGCGCCAGCACCTTACAGGGGGACCATGAGCAGTTCTTC.